The clone carrying this T cell receptor (beta chain) appeared a few times. This sample is drawn from a study of blood T cell repertoires in COVID-19. This table comes from immunoSEQ multiplex PCR, and its TCRdb copy is limited to in-frame clones, with some not included. The sample comprises 150,000 or so clones, roughly nine tenths of which are singletons, and roughly 4% rests with the top ten. Recruitment covered about 26 US areas and drew participants whose ages spanned roughly 18 to 89 years. In germline, CDR1 is DFQATT, CDR2 SNEGSKA (reference sequence). This CDR3 has 14 amino acids. J gave up 4 bases and V 3 bases, and 9 bases lay outside the gene matches.

The sample was PBMCs or T cells enriched from blood (not recorded which). The origin of this receptor is a woman in her thirties or forties who had been exposed to COVID-19. V gene TRBV20-1 combines with J gene TRBJ2-7, with 7 positions matching TRBD1. CDR3 loop: CSASLTGLGYEQYF. The CDR3 DNA reads TGCAGTGCTAGTTTGACAGGGTTGGGTTACGAGCAGTACTTC.